Given below is one TCR beta chain in context. The target antigen is unknown. The single heparinised draw taken from each donor contained roughly 100 mL of blood on average. Central memory, naive, regulatory and stem cell-like memory CD4+ cells were sorted by CD45RO/CCR7/CD25/CD127/CD95/CD27. This entry belongs to a study of beta chain features in type 1 diabetes. Study-wide results and caveats: In every one of the four CD4+ subsets, TCRB CDR3s were moderately but significantly shorter in Type 1 diabetes patients. The VDJ junctions of type 1 diabetes patients carried fewer insertions and more deletions.

Germline V gene data show CDR1 as SGHAT and CDR2 as FQNNGV. The V end lost 2 bases, the J end lost 4 bases, and 8 bases lay between the germline ends. CDR3 length: 13 amino acids. Every isolated RNA sample was fully reverse transcribed, so sequencing captured expressed TCRB transcripts. Each sample of naive, central memory or regulatory T cells had, on average, about 3.57 million reads. Produced via immunoSEQ multiplex PCR; TCRdb's table is partial and in-frame only. This sample has over 150,000 clones, with over 9% found just once. Sequenced: central memory CD4+ T cells from blood. The V and J genes are TRBV11-2 and TRBJ1-1, with a weak D call TRBD1 (6 bases). This receptor was taken from a man between 25 and 39 years old with type 1 diabetes. The CDR3 coding sequence is TGTGCCAGCAGCTTAACAGGGTTCACTGAAGCTTTCTTT. Amino acid sequence: CASSLTGFTEAFF.